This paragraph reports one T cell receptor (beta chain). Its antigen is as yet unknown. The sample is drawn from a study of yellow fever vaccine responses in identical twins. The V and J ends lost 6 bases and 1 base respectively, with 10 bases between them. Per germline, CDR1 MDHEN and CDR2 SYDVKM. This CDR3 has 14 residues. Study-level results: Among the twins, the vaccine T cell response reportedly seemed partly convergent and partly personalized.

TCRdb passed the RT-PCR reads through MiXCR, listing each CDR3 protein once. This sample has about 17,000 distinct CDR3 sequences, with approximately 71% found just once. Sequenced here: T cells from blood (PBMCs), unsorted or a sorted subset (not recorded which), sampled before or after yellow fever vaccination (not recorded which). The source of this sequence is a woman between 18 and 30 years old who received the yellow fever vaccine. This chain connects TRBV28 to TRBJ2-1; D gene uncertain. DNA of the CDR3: TGTGCCAGCAGAAATGGTGGGTCCTACAATGAGCAGTTCTTC. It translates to CASRNGGSYNEQFF.